The 14 T cell receptor beta chains below come from one sample, sequenced in a study of cytomegalovirus exposure and HLA in healthy donors. Sequencing used immunoSEQ multiplex PCR; TCRdb keeps in-frame clones, though not all of them. The sample has more than 20,000 clones; roughly 97% are singletons. Sequences were obtained from PBMCs. The source of these receptors is a man between 25 and 39 years old in good health and CMV-seropositive.

J is TRBJ1-1 and V is TRBV23-1; D may be TRBD1 (6 bases). TRBV23-1 is assigned to the ORF class and has an uncertain function. The V end was cut by 4 bases, the J end by 1 base, with 13 bases between. This CDR3 contains 15 residues. The CDR3 reads CASSLSRGRNTEAFF. DNA of the CDR3: TGCGCCAGCAGTCTTTCCAGGGGTCGGAACACTGAAGCTTTCTTT.

This chain connects TRBV9 to TRBJ2-3; 14 bases align to TRBD2. Trimming removed 0 bases from V and 0 bases from J; junction bases left unmatched: 3. The CDR3 is 18 residues long. From germline, CDR1 is SGDLS and CDR2 YYNGEE. CDR3: CASSVVGLAGASTDTQYF. CDR3 nucleotide sequence: TGTGCCAGCAGCGTAGTGGGACTAGCGGGGGCTAGCACAGATACGCAGTATTTT.

V gene TRBV7-9 combines with J gene TRBJ1-5; no reliable D call. CDR1 is SEHNR and CDR2 is FQNEAQ in the germline V gene (reference sequence). The CDR3 has 13 residues. V gave up 1 base and J gave up 12 bases, with 13 bases separating them. The chain's CDR3 is CASSLGFTGLQHF. CDR3 nucleotides: TGTGCCAGCAGCTTAGGCTTTACCGGTCTCCAGCATTTT.

The chain uses TRBV13 and TRBJ2-5; TRBD2 agrees at 7 bases. Germline V gene sequence: CDR1 PRHDT, CDR2 FYEKMQ (reference sequence). CDR3 length: 13 residues. The trim removed 8 bases at V and 3 bases at J, leaving 6 bases unmatched. For the CDR3, the DNA is TGTGCCAGCCAGCTTCGGGGGGAAGAGACCCAGTACTTC. This codes for CASQLRGEETQYF.

The gene calls are TRBV6-5 and TRBJ2-7, with TRBD2 identical over 8 bases. Germline loops: CDR1 MNHEY, CDR2 SVGAGI. CDR3 length: 14 amino acids. The V gene end was trimmed by 4 bases and the J gene end by 7 bases; junction bases not matched to a gene: 9. CDR3 sequence: CASSSGRGGLEQYF. CDR3 DNA sequence: TGTGCCAGCAGTTCCGGGCGCGGGGGGTTGGAGCAGTACTTC.

The V call is TRBV5-1, the J call TRBJ2-5, with D unclear. Trimming cost V 0 bases and J 1 base, with 7 bases left between them. In germline, CDR1 is SGHRS, CDR2 YFSETQ. The CDR3 runs to 14 residues. The CDR3 DNA sequence: TGCGCCAGCAGCTTGGACAGCTTCCAAGAGACCCAGTACTTC. Residues: CASSLDSFQETQYF. The full variable domain, in which reference TRBV5-1 and TRBJ2-5 provide the parts outside the CDR3, is KAGVTQTPRYLIKTRGQQVTLSCSPISGHRSVSWYQQTPGQGLQFLFEYFSETQRNKGNFPGRFSGRQFSNSRSEMNVSTLELGDSALYLCASSLDSFQETQYFGPGTRLLVL.

Here the CDR3 reads CASRADRADTEAFF. The CDR3 DNA reads as TGCGCCAGCAGGGCCGACAGGGCGGACACTGAAGCTTTCTTT. The chain combines TRBV10-2 with TRBJ1-1, with TRBD1 matching over 7 bases. In germline, CDR1 is WSHSY, CDR2 SAAADI. V dropped 6 bases and J dropped 3; count of bases not matched to a gene: 7. This CDR3 spans 14 amino acids.

The chain couples TRBV19 to TRBJ2-2; 8 bases are shared with TRBD2. The germline V gene has CDR1 LNHDA and CDR2 SQIVND (reference sequence). The CDR3 covers 14 residues. V was pared by 3 bases and J by 8 bases, with 5 bases of the junction left unmatched. CDR3 sequence (DNA): TGTGCCAGTAGTATGCGGGGGGAGCTGGGGGAGCTGTTTTTT. Translated: CASSMRGELGELFF.

DNA of the CDR3: TGTGCCAGCAGTTACGAGGGCGCTGAAGCTTTCTTT. Translated: CASSYEGAEAFF. The V and J genes are TRBV6-6 and TRBJ1-1; D unclear. The germline V gene has CDR1 MNHNY and CDR2 SVGAGI (reference sequence). Trimming shortened V by 2 bases and J by 6 bases, and 7 bases separated the two germline ends. The CDR3 length is 12 residues.

The J gene is TRBJ2-7, the V gene TRBV2, with D perhaps TRBD1 (5 bases). The CDR3 is made up of 14 amino acids. V was shortened by 2 bases and J by 0 bases, with 8 bases between the two germline ends. The V gene's germline CDR1 is SNHLY and CDR2 FYNNEI. Here the CDR3 DNA reads TGTGCCAGCAGTGAACCCAGGGACTCCTACGAGCAGTACTTC. It is translated as CASSEPRDSYEQYF.

V is TRBV6-5 and J is TRBJ2-7; TRBD1 aligns across 8 bases. Looked up from germline, CDR1 is MNHEY and CDR2 is SVGAGI. CDR3 size: 14 residues. The J segment lost 5 bases and the V segment lost 5 bases, leaving 8 bases of the junction unmatched. The CDR3 coding sequence is TGTGCCAGCAGTCCCGGGACAGGTATACACGAGCAGTACTTC. Its protein is CASSPGTGIHEQYF.

The chain links TRBV28 to TRBJ1-2; TRBD1 agrees at 9 bases. V lost 6 bases and J lost 2; bases outside the gene matches: 10. The CDR3 has 16 residues. Germline V lookup: CDR1 MDHEN, CDR2 SYDVKM. The CDR3 spells CASRPPHRGRNYGYTF. CDR3 bases: TGTGCCAGCAGACCGCCCCACAGGGGGCGGAACTATGGCTACACCTTC.

CDR3 protein: CASSWDFPLGNTIYF. In DNA, the CDR3 is TGTGCCAGTAGTTGGGACTTCCCTCTAGGAAACACCATATATTTT. This rearrangement joins TRBV19 to TRBJ1-3; maybe TRBD1 (5 bases). This CDR3 region has 15 residues. V was trimmed by 5 bases and J by 4 bases, leaving 15 bases between them. The germline V gene has CDR1 LNHDA and CDR2 SQIVND (reference sequence).

This chain links TRBV7-9 with TRBJ2-7; D gene ambiguous. This CDR3 spans 14 amino acids. V lost 5 bases and J lost 2, with 13 bases in between. CDR1 SEHNR and CDR2 FQNEAQ come from the germline V gene (reference sequence). The CDR3 sequence is CASSIQQTPYEQYF. CDR3 DNA sequence: TGTGCCAGCAGCATACAGCAAACTCCCTACGAGCAGTACTTC.